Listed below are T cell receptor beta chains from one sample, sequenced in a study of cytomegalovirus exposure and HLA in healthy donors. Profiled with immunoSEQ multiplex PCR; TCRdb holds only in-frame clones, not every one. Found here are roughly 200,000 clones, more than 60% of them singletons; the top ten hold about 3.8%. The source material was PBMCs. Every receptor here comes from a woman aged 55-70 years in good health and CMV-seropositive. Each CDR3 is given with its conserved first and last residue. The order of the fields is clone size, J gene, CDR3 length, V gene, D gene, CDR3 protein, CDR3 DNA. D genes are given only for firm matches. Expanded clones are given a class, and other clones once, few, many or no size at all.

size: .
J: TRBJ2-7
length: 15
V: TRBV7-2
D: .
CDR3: CASSLYGRSSYEQYF
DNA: TGTGCCAGCAGCTTATATGGCCGGAGCTCCTACGAGCAGTACTTC

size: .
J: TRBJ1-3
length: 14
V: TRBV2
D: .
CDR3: CASSGQVGGNTIYF
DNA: TGTGCCAGCAGTGGACAGGTTGGCGGAAACACCATATATTTT

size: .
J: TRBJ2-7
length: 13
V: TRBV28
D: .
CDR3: CASSRQTTYGQYF
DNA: TGTGCCAGCAGCCGCCAAACCACCTACGGGCAGTACTTC

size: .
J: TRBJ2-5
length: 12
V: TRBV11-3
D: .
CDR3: CASSLAGETQYF
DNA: TGTGCCAGCAGCTTAGCGGGAGAGACCCAGTACTTC

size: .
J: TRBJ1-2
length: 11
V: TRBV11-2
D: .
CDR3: CASSSTDGYTF
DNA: TGTGCCAGCAGCTCTACCGATGGCTACACCTTC

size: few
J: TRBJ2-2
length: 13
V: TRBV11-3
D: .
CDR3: CASSSPRTGELFF
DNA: TGTGCCAGCAGCTCTCCGAGGACCGGGGAGCTGTTTTTT

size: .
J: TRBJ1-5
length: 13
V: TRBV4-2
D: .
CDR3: CASSQELNQPQHF
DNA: TGTGCCAGCAGCCAAGAGCTAAATCAGCCCCAGCATTTT

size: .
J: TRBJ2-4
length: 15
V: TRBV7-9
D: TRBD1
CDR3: CASSLEGQGSTIQYF
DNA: TGTGCCAGCAGCTTAGAGGGACAGGGAAGTACCATTCAGTACTTC

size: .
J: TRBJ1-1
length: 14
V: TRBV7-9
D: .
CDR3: CASSWYGHNTEAFF
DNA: TGTGCCAGCAGCTGGTATGGGCATAACACTGAAGCTTTCTTT

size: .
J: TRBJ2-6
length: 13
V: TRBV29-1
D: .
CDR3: CSGREAGANVLTF
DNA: TGCAGCGGTAGAGAGGCTGGGGCCAACGTCCTGACTTTC

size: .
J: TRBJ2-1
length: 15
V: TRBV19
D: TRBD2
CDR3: CASSIGSSGGGEQFF
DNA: TGTGCCAGTAGTATAGGTTCCAGCGGGGGAGGTGAGCAGTTCTTC

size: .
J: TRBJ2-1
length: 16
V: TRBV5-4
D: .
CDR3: CASSGRRQVDYNEQFF
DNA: TGTGCCAGCAGCGGAAGGCGACAGGTGGACTACAATGAGCAGTTCTTC

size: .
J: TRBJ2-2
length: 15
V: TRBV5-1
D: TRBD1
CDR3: CASSSRQGNTGELFF
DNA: TGCGCCAGCAGCTCCCGACAGGGGAACACCGGGGAGCTGTTTTTT

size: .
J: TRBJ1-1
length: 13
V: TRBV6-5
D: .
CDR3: CASSSGQSFEAFF
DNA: TGTGCCAGCAGTTCTGGGCAGAGCTTTGAAGCTTTCTTT

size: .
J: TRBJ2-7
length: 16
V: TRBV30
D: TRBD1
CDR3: CAWIALGGTGTHEQYF
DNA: TGTGCCTGGATAGCACTGGGAGGGACAGGGACCCACGAGCAGTACTTC

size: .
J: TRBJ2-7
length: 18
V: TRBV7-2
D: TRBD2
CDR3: CASSPGLGGRSTSYEQYF
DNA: TGTGCCAGCAGCCCCGGGTTGGGCGGGAGATCCACATCCTACGAGCAGTACTTC

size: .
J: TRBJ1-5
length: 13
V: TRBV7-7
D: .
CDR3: CASSSQFDQPQHF
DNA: TGTGCCAGCAGCTCCCAGTTTGATCAGCCCCAGCATTTT

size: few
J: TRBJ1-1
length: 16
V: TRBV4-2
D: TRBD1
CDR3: CASSQDDGQGTTEAFF
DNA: TGTGCCAGCAGCCAAGATGATGGACAGGGGACCACTGAAGCTTTCTTT

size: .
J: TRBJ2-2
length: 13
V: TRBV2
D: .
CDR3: CASSDRVTGELFF
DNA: TGTGCCAGCAGTGACAGGGTGACCGGGGAGCTGTTTTTT

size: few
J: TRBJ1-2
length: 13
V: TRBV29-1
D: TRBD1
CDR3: CSVAGTGNYGYTF
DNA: TGCAGCGTTGCCGGGACAGGGAACTATGGCTACACCTTC

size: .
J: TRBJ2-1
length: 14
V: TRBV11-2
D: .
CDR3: CASSLTGNYNEQFF
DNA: TGTGCCAGCAGCTTAACCGGGAACTACAATGAGCAGTTCTTC

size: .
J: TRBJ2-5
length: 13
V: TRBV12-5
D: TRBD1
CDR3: CASGMTGGETQYF
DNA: TGTGCTAGTGGCATGACAGGGGGAGAGACCCAGTACTTC

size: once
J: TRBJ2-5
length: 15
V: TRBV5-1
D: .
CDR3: CASSLIGIPQETQYF
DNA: TGCGCCAGCAGCCTAATCGGGATCCCACAAGAGACCCAGTACTTC

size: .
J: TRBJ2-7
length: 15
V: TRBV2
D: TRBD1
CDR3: CASLINRDRGGEQYF
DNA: TGTGCCAGCCTAATAAACCGGGACAGGGGCGGCGAGCAGTACTTC

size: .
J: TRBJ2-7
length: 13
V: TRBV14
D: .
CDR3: CASSQDLGSEQYF
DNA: TGTGCCAGCAGCCAAGATCTCGGTAGCGAGCAGTACTTC

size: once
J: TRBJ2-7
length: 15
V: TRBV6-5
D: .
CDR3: CASSYSSRGTYEQYF
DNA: TGTGCCAGCAGTTACTCCTCTCGGGGGACCTACGAGCAGTACTTC

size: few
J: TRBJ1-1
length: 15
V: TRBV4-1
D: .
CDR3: CASSQAPLPNTEAFF
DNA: TGCGCCAGCAGCCAAGCCCCCCTCCCCAACACTGAAGCTTTCTTT

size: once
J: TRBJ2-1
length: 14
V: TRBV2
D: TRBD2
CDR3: CASSRDSGRDEQFF
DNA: TGTGCCAGCAGTCGGGATAGCGGGAGGGATGAGCAGTTCTTC

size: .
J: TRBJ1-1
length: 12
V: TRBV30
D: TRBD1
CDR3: CASLRQGREAFF
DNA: TGTGCCTCCCTCCGACAGGGGCGGGAAGCTTTCTTT

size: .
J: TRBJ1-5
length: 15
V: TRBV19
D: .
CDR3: CASRVGGGRFQPQHF
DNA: TGTGCCAGTAGAGTCGGGGGGGGCCGCTTTCAGCCCCAGCATTTT

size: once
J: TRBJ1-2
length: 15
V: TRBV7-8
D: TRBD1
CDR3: CASSRGQGGAYGYTF
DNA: TGTGCCAGCAGCAGGGGGCAGGGTGGCGCCTATGGCTACACCTTC

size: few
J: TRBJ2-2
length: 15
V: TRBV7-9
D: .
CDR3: CASSLGGRWSGELFF
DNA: TGTGCCAGCAGCTTAGGGGGGCGCTGGAGCGGGGAGCTGTTTTTT

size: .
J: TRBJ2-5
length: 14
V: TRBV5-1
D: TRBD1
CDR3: CASSLGQGGETQYF
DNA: TGCGCCAGCAGTCTAGGACAGGGCGGAGAGACCCAGTACTTC

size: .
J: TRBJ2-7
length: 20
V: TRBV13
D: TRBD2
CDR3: CASSSLDGWGLGTSGYEQYF
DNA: TGTGCCAGCAGCTCGCTGGACGGCTGGGGGTTAGGGACTAGCGGTTACGAGCAGTACTTC

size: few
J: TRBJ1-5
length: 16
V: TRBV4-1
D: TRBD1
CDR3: CASSRTGGRYRQPQHF
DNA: TGCGCCAGCAGCCGAACAGGGGGCCGATATCGTCAGCCCCAGCATTTT

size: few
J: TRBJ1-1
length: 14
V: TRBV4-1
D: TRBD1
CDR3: CASTQTGMNTEAFF
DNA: TGCGCCAGCACCCAGACAGGGATGAACACTGAAGCTTTCTTT

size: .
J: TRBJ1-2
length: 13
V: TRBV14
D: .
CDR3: CASSQNRADGYTF
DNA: TGTGCCAGCAGCCAGAACAGGGCAGATGGCTACACCTTC

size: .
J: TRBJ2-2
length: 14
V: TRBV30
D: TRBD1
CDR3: CAWSRDRDTGELFF
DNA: TGTGCCTGGAGCCGAGACAGGGATACCGGGGAGCTGTTTTTT

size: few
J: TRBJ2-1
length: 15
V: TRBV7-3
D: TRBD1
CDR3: CASSLTGSSYNEQFF
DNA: TGTGCCAGCAGCTTGACAGGGAGCTCCTACAATGAGCAGTTCTTC

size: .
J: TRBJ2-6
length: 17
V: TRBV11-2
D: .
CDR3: CASSLLPQASGANVLTF
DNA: TGTGCCAGCAGCTTATTGCCACAGGCCTCTGGGGCCAACGTCCTGACTTTC

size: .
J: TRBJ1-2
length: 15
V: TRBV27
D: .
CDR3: CASRPTAGGNYGYTF
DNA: TGTGCCAGCAGACCCACAGCGGGCGGAAACTATGGCTACACCTTC

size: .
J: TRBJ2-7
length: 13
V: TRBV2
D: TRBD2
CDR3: CAIPTSGGYEQYF
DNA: TGTGCCATCCCGACTAGCGGGGGCTACGAGCAGTACTTC

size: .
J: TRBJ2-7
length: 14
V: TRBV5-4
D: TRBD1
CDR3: CASRLGTGRDEQYF
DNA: TGTGCCAGCAGGCTCGGGACAGGGAGGGACGAGCAGTACTTC

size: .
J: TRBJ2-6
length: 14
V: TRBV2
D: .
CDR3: CASRGLSGANVLTF
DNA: TGTGCCAGCCGGGGACTCTCTGGGGCCAACGTCCTGACTTTC

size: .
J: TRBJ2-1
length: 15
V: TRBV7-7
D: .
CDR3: CASSLNPVGHNEQFF
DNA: TGTGCCAGCAGCTTAAATCCTGTGGGCCACAATGAGCAGTTCTTC

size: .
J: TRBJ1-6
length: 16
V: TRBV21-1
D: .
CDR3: CASSTPDRVRNSPLHF
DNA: TGTGCCAGCAGCACCCCGGACAGGGTGCGGAATTCACCCCTCCACTTT

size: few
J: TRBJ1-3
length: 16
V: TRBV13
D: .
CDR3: CASSPPPGHSGNTIYF
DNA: TGTGCCAGCAGCCCCCCCCCAGGGCACTCTGGAAACACCATATATTTT

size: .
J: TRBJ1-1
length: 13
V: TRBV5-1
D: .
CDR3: CASSYGQNTEAFF
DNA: TGCGCCAGCAGCTATGGACAGAACACTGAAGCTTTCTTT

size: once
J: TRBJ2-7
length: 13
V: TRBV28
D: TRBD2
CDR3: CASWGGSGYEQYF
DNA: TGTGCCAGCTGGGGAGGGTCGGGCTACGAGCAGTACTTC

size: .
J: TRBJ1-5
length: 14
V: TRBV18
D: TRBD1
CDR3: CASSPGTANQPQHF
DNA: TGTGCCAGCTCACCAGGGACAGCAAATCAGCCCCAGCATTTT

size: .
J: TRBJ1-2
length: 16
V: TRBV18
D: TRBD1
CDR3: CASSPDLGQTNYGYTF
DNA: TGTGCCAGCTCACCCGACCTGGGACAGACTAACTATGGCTACACCTTC

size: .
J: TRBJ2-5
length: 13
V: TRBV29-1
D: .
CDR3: CSVASSGEETLYF
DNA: TGCAGCGTGGCTAGCAGCGGAGAAGAGACCCTGTACTTC

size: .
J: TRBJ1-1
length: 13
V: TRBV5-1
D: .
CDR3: CASSLRGDTEAFF
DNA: TGCGCCAGCAGCTTGCGGGGGGACACTGAAGCTTTCTTT

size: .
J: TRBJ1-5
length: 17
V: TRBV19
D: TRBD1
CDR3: CASSPGTGGPSGQPQHF
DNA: TGTGCCAGTAGTCCTGGGACAGGGGGTCCTTCGGGGCAGCCCCAGCATTTT

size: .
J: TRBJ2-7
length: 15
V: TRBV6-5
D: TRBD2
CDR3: CASSYQPGLAYEQYF
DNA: TGTGCCAGCAGTTATCAGCCGGGACTAGCATACGAGCAGTACTTC

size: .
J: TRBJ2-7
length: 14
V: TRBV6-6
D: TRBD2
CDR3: CASSPGTNLYEQYF
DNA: TGTGCCAGCAGTCCCGGGACTAACCTCTACGAGCAGTACTTC

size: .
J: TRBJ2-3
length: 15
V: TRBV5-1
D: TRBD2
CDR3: CASNLSGGGPDTQYF
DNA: TGCGCCAGCAACCTTAGCGGGGGGGGGCCAGATACGCAGTATTTT

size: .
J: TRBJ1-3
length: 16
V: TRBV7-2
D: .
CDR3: CASSPVTGEGGNTIYF
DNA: TGTGCCAGCAGCCCGGTGACTGGGGAGGGTGGAAACACCATATATTTT

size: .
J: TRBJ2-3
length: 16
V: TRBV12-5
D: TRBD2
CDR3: CASGLAAGVGTDTQYF
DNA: TGTGCTAGTGGTTTGGCAGCGGGAGTCGGCACAGATACGCAGTATTTT